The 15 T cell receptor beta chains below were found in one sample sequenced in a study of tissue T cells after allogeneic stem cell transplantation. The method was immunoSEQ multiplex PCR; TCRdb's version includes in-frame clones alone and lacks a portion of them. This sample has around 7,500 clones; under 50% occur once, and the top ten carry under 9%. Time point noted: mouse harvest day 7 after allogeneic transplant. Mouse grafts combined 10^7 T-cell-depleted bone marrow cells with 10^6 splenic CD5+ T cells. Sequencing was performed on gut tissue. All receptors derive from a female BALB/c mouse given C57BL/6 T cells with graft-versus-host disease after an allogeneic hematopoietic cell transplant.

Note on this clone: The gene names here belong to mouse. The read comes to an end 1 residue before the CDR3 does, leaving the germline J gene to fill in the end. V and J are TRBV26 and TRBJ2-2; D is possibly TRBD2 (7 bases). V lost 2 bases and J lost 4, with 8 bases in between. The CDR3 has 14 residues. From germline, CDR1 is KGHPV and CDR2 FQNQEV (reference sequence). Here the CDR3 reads CASSLGGRTGQLYF. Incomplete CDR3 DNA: TGTGCCAGCAGTCTGGGGGGGCGCACCGGGCAGCTCTAC. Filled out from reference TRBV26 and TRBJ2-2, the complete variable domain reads NSKVIQTPRYLVKGQGQKAKMRCIPEKGHPVVFWYQQNKNNEFKFLINFQNQEVLQQIDMTEKRFSAECPSNSPCSLEIQSSEAGDSALYLCASSLGGRTGQLYFGEGSKLTVL.

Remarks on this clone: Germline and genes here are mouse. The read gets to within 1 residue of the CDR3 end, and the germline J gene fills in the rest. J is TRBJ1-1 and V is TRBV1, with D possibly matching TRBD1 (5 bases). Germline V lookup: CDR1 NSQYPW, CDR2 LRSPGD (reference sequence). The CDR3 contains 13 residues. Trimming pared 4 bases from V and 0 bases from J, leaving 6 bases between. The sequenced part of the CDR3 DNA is TGCACCTGCAGTGGGACATCAAACACAGAAGTCTTC. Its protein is CTCSGTSNTEVF. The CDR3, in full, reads CTCSGTSNTEVFF. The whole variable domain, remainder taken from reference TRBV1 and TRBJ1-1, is VTLLEQNPRWRLVPRGQAVNLRCILKNSQYPWMSWYQQDLQKQLQWLFTLRSPGDKEVKSLPGADYLATRVTDTELRLQVANMSQGRTLYCTCSGTSNTEVFFGKGTRLTVV.

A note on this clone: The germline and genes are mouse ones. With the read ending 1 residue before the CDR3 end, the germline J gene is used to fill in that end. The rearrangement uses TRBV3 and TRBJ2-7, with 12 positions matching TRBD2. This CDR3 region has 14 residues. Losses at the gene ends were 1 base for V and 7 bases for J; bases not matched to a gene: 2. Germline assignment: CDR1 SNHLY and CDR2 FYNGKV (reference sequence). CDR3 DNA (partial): TGTGCCAGCAGCTTAGGACTGGGGGGGCGAGAACAGTAC. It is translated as CASSLGLGGREQY. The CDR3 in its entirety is CASSLGLGGREQYF. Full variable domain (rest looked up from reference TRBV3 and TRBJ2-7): GPKVLQIPSHQIIDMGQMVTLNCDPVSNHLYFYWYKQILGQQMEFLVNFYNGKVMEKSKLFKDQFSVERPDGSYFTLKIQPTALEDSAVYFCASSLGLGGREQYFGPGTRLTVL.

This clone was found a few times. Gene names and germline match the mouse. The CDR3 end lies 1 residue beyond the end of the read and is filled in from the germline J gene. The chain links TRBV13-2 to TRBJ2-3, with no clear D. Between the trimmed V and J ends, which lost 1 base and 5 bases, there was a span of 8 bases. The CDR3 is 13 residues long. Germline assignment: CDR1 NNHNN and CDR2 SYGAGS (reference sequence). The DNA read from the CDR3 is TGTGCCAGCGGTGATACCATACTAGAAACGCTGTAT. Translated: CASGDTILETLY. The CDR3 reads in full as CASGDTILETLYF.

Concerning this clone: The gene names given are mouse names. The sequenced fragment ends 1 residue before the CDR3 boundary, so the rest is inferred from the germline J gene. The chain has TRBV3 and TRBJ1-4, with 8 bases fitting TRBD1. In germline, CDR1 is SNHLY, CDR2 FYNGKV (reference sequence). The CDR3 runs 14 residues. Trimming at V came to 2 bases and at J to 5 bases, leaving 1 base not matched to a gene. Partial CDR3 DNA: TGTGCCAGCAGCTTACGGGACAGGAACGAAAGATTATTT. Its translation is CASSLRDRNERLF. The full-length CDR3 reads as CASSLRDRNERLFF.

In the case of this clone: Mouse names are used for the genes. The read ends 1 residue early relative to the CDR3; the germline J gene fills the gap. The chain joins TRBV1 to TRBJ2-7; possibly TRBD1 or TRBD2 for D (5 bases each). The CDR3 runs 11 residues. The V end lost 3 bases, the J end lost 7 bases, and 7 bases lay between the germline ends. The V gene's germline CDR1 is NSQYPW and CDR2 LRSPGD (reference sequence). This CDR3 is CTCSARDEQYF. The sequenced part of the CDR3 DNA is TGCACCTGCAGTGCCCGGGACGAACAGTAC.

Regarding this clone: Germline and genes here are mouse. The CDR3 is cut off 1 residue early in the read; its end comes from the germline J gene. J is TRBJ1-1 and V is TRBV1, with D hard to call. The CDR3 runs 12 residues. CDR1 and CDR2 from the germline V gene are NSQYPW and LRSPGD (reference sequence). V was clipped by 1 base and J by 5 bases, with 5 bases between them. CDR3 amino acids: CTCSAGGTEVFF. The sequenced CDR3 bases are TGCACCTGCAGTGCAGGTGGGACAGAAGTCTTC.

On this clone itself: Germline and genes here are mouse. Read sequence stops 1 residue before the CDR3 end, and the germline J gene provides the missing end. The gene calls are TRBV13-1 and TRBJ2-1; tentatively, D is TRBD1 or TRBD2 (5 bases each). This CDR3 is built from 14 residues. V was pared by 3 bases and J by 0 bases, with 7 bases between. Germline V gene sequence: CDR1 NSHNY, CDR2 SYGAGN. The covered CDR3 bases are TGTGCCAGCAGTGCCGGGGCTAACTATGCTGAGCAGTTC. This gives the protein CASSAGANYAEQF. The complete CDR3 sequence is CASSAGANYAEQFF.

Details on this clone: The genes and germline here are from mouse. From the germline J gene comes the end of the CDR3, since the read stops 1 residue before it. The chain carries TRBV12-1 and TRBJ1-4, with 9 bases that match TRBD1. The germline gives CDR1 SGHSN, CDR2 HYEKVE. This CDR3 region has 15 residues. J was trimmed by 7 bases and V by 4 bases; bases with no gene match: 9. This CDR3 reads CASSQTGGRGERLFF. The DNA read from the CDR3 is TGTGCCAGCTCCCAGACAGGGGGAAGGGGCGAAAGATTATTT.

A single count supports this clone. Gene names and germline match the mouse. CDR3: CASSSTGVTEVFF. The part of the CDR3 DNA that was read is TGTGCAAGCAGCTCGACAGGGGTCACAGAAGTCTTC. The chain combines TRBV16 with TRBJ1-1; 8 bases match TRBD1. The read terminates 1 residue before the CDR3 end, so the remaining end is supplied by the germline J gene. The CDR3 runs to 13 residues. J gave up 4 bases and V 4 bases, and 2 bases lay outside the gene matches. Germline CDR1 is SGHSA and CDR2 is FRNQAP.

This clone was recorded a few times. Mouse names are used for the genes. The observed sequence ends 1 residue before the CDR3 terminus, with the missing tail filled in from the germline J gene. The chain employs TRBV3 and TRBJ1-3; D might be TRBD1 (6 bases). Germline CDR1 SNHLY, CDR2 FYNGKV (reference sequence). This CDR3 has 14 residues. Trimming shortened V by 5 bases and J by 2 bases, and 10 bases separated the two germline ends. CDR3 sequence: CASSPSGAGNTLYF. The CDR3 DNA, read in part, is TGTGCCAGCAGCCCTTCAGGGGCTGGAAATACGCTCTAT.

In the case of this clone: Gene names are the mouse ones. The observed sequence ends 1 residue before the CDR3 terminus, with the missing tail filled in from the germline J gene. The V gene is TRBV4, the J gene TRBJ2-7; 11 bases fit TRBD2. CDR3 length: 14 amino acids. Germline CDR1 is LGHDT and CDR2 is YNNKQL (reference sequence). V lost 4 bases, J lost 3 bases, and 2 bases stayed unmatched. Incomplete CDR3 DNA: TGTGCCAGCAGCTTCGGGACTGGGGGCTATGAACAGTAC. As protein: CASSFGTGGYEQY. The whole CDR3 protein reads CASSFGTGGYEQYF.

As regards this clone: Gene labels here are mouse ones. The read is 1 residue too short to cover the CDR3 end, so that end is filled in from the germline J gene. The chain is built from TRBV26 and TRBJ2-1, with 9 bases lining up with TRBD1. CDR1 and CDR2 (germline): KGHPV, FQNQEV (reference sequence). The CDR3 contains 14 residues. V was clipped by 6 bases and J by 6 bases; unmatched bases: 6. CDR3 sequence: CASRRRTGVAEQFF. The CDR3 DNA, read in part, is TGTGCCAGCAGGAGACGGACAGGGGTTGCTGAGCAGTTC.

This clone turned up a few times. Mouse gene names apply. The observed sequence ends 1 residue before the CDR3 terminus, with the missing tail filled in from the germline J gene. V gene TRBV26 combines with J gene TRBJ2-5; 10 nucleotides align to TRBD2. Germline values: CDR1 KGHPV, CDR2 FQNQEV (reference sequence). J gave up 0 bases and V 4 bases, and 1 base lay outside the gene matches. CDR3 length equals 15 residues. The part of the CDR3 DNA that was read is TGTGCCAGCAGTCGACTGGGGGGTAACCAAGACACCCAGTAC. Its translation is CASSRLGGNQDTQY. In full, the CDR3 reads CASSRLGGNQDTQYF.

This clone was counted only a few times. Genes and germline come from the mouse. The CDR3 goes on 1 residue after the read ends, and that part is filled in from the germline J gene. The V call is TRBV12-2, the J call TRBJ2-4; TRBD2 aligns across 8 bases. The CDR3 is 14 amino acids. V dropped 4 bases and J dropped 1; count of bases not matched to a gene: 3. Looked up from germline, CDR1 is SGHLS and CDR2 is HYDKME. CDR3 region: CASSPGLGQNTLYF. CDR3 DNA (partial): TGTGCCAGCTCCCCGGGACTGGGTCAAAACACCTTGTAC.